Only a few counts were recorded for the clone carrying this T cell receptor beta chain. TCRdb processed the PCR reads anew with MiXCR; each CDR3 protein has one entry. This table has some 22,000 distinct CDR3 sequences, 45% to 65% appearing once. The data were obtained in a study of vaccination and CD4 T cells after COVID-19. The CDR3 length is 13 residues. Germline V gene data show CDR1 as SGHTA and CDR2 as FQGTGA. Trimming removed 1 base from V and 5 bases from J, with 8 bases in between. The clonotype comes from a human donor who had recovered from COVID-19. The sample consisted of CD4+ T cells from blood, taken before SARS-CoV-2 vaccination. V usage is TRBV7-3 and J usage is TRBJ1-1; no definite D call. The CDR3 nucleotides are TGTGCCAGCAGCTTAAAGGGCGTTACTGAAGCTTTCTTT. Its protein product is CASSLKGVTEAFF.